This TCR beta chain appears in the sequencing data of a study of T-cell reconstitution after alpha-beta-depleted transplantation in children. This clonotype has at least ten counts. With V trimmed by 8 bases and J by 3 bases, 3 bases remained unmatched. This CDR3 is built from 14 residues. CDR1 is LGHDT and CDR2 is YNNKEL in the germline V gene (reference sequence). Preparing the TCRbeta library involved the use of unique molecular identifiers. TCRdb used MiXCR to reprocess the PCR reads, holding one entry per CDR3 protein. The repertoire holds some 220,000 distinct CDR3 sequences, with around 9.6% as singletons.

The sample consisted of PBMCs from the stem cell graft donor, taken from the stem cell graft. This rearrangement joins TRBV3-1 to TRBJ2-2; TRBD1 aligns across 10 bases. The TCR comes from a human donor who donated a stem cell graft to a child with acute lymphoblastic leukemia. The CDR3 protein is CASRDRGHTGELFF. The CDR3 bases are TGTGCCAGCCGGGACAGGGGTCACACCGGGGAGCTGTTTTTT. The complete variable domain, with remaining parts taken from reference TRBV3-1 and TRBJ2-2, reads DTAVSQTPKYLVTQMGNDKSIKCEQNLGHDTMYWYKQDSKKFLKIMFSYNNKELIINETVPNRFSPKSPDKAHLNLHINSLELGDSAVYFCASRDRGHTGELFFGEGSRLTVL.